This TCR beta chain stems from a study of T cell clonality in common variable immunodeficiency. Study results and limitations: CVID patient heterogeneity limited repertoire-clinical complication correlations. Reportedly, TCR beta sequences from common variable immunodeficiency showed fewer deletions and N-nucleotide insertions.

Generated by immunoSEQ multiplex PCR, the TCRdb table keeps only in-frame clones and is missing some. The data show some 50,000 clones, with none appearing a single time. Caucasian heritage predominated among both patients and controls. Each donor provided about 4.5 to 9 ml of heparinized whole blood. This clone occurred many times. The antigen is undetermined. The read terminates 3 residues before the CDR3 end, so the remaining end is supplied by the germline J gene. This sample includes further DNA sequences coding for the same CDR3. CDR1 SGHDT and CDR2 YYEEEE come from the germline V gene. The CDR3 loop spans 15 amino acids. J lost 2 bases, V lost 2 bases, and 7 bases had no gene match.

V and J are TRBV5-6 and TRBJ2-7, with TRBD1 matching 7 bases. The receptor was derived from a person between 18 and 69 years old in good health. Sequenced input: peripheral blood mononuclear cells. CDR3 DNA, as far as it was read: TGTGCCAGCAGCTTAGGGACAGTCCGAACCTACGAG. It yields the protein CASSLGTVRTYE. The entire CDR3 is CASSLGTVRTYEQYF.